The present T cell receptor (beta chain) was sequenced within a study of cytomegalovirus exposure and HLA in healthy donors. Study-level results: The authors enumerated roughly 160 TCR beta chains as linked to cytomegalovirus. DRB1 showed the most TCR associations and HLA-C the fewest in a later analysis, as rates varied by HLA locus. A few chains tied to CMV proved CMV antigen-specific in vitro. Most subjects had HLA-A and HLA-B alleles reportedly predicted accurately by TCR beta sequences.

Primers: 60 Vbeta forward and 13 Jbeta reverse. The method was immunoSEQ multiplex PCR; TCRdb's version includes in-frame clones alone and lacks a portion of them. In the table there are 150,000 to 200,000 clones, 70% to 80% of which are singletons. Turning to this clone: Its antigen is undetermined.

This TCR was recovered from a male donor in good health and CMV-seronegative. Sequenced sample: PBMCs.

In DNA, the CDR3 is TGTGCCTGGAGTGTTTCTGGGACTGTGTACTACGAGCAGTACTTC. This encodes CAWSVSGTVYYEQYF. The chain recombines TRBV30 with TRBJ2-7; TRBD2 is a possible D gene (6 bases). V shed 0 bases and J shed 3 bases, with 15 bases lying between them. Germline V lookup: CDR1 GTSNPN, CDR2 SVGIG (reference sequence). This CDR3 spans 15 amino acids.